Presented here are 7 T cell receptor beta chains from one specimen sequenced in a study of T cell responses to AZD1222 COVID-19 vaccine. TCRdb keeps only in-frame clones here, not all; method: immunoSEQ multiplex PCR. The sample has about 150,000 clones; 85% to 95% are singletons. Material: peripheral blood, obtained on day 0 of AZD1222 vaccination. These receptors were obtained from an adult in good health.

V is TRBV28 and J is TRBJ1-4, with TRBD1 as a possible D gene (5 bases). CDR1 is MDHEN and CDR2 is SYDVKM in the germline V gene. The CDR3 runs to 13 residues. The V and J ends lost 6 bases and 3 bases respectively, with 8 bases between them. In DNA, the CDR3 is TGTGCCAGCAGGGGGGTGGCTAATGAAAAACTGTTTTTT. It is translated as CASRGVANEKLFF.

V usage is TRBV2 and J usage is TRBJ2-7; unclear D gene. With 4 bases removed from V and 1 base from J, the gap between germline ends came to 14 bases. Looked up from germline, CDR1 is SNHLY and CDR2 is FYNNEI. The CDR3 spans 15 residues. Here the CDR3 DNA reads TGTGCCAGCAGTGTTAGCCCTAGGTGGTCCTACGAGCAGTACGTC. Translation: CASSVSPRWSYEQYV.

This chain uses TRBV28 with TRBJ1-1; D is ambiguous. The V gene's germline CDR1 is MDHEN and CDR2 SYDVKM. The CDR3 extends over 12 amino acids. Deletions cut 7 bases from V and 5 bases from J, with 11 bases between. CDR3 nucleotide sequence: TGTGCCAGCACTGACCCGAGGACTGAAGCTTTCTTT. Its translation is CASTDPRTEAFF.

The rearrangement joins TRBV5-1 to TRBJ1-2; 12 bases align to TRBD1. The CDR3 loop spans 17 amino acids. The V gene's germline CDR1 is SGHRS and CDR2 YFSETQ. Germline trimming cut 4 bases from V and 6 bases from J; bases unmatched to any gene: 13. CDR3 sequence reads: CASSRAGTGGVKNGYTF. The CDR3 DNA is TGCGCCAGCAGCCGAGCCGGGACAGGGGGCGTAAAGAATGGCTACACCTTC.

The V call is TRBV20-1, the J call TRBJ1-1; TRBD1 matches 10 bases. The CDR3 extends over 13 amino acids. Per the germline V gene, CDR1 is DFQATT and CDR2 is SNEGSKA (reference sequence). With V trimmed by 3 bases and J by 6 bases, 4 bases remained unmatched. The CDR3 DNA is TGCAGTGCTAGTAGGGACAGGGGAGCTGAAGCTTTCTTT. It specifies CSASRDRGAEAFF.

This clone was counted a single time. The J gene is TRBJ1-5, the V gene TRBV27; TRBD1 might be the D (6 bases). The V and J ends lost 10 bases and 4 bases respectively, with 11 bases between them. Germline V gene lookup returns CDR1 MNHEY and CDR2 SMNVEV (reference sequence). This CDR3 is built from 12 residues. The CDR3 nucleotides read TGTGCCAAAGAGGGGGGAAATCAGCCCCAGCATTTT. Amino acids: CAKEGGNQPQHF.

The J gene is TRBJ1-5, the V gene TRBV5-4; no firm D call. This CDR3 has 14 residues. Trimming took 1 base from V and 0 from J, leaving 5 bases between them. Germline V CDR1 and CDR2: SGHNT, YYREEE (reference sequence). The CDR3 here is CASSLMGSNQPQHF. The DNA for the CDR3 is TGTGCCAGCAGCTTGATGGGTAGCAATCAGCCCCAGCATTTT. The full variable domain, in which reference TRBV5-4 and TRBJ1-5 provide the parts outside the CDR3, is ETGVTQSPTHLIKTRGQQVTLRCSSQSGHNTVSWYQQALGQGPQFIFQYYREEENGRGNFPPRFSGLQFPNYSSELNVNALELDDSALYLCASSLMGSNQPQHFGDGTRLSIL.